This T cell receptor beta chain was documented in a study of T cell repertoires in cytomegalovirus infection. Background on the study: Public TCR beta signatures provided an indication of both CMV infection and a matching HLA type. General study points: There were HLA-C-restricted CMV-specific TCR beta clonotypes dominating the ex vivo response.

This clonotype was counted only a few times. The antigen is not known. TCRdb recomputed calls from the reads with MiXCR, one row per CDR3 protein. The data hold about 310,000 distinct CDR3 sequences, with approximately 25% observed a single time. The CDR3 runs to 14 residues. V was shortened by 9 bases and J by 0 bases, with 9 bases between the two germline ends. Germline V gene data show CDR1 as MGHRA and CDR2 as YSYEKL. This chain joins TRBV4-1 and TRBJ2-6, with a tentative D call TRBD1 (6 bases). The material sequenced was cultured PBMCs, taken from culture after CMV antigen stimulation. This receptor was identified in a human donor in good health (CMV status not recorded). Some clones in this sample may be carry-over from other donors' samples. The CDR3 region has the DNA TGCGCCAGACAACAGGGCTCTGGGGCCAACGTCCTGACTTTC. Amino acids: CARQQGSGANVLTF.